Listed below are T cell receptor beta chains from one sample, sequenced in a study of blood T cell repertoires in COVID-19. Assay used: immunoSEQ multiplex PCR; TCRdb lists only in-frame clones, some missing. This sample has roughly 190,000 clones, with about 85% found just once. Sample: peripheral blood. All receptors come from a woman in her sixties or seventies with COVID-19, enrolled during active disease. Each CDR3 is given with its conserved first and last residue. The D gene is left open where the match is weak. Clone size is shown for a subset of rows, as once, few, many or a class of expanded clone.

d_gene,abundance,v_gene,j_gene,CDR3nt,CDR3aa
TRBD1,NA,TRBV4-1,TRBJ1-5,TGCGCCAGCAGCCCCCGGACAGGGGGAGACCAGCCCCAGCATTTT,CASSPRTGGDQPQHF
NA,once,TRBV7-9,TRBJ2-7,TGTGCCAGCAGCCCGACAGGTTCTGGAAACGAGCAGTACTTC,CASSPTGSGNEQYF
NA,NA,TRBV29-1,TRBJ2-3,TGCAGCGTTGCTCCAGGGGAAGATACGCAGTATTTT,CSVAPGEDTQYF
NA,NA,TRBV30,TRBJ2-2,TGTGCCTGGAATGGTGGGACACCCACCGGGGAGCTGTTTTTT,CAWNGGTPTGELFF
TRBD1,NA,TRBV9,TRBJ1-3,TGTGCCAGCAGCGGAGAGGGGGCGAGAAGTTCTGGAAACACCATATATTTT,CASSGEGARSSGNTIYF
TRBD2,NA,TRBV4-1,TRBJ2-7,TGCGCCAGCAGCCTAGAGGGACTAGAAGTATCCCAGCAGTACTTC,CASSLEGLEVSQQYF
TRBD1,NA,TRBV5-6,TRBJ2-5,TGTGCCAGCAGCTTGGGACAGGGGGTTCAAGAGACCCAGTACTTC,CASSLGQGVQETQYF
TRBD1,NA,TRBV5-6,TRBJ1-2,TGTGCCAGCAGCCAGGAGGGGCAGGGGGCAAGGGGCGGTGGCTACACCTTC,CASSQEGQGARGGGYTF
TRBD2,NA,TRBV29-1,TRBJ2-1,TGCAGCGTTACATCGGGGGGAGTCTACTCCTACAATGAGCAGTTCTTC,CSVTSGGVYSYNEQFF
NA,once,TRBV12-3/TRBV12-4,TRBJ1-2,TGTGCCAGCAGTCCCGGACAGAACCATGGCTACACCTTC,CASSPGQNHGYTF
NA,NA,TRBV19,TRBJ2-3,TGTGCCAGTAGTCTCGACAGGGATACGCAGTATTTT,CASSLDRDTQYF
NA,NA,TRBV18,TRBJ1-2,TGTGCCAGCTCAGGACTGGACTCCGTTTTGGGTGGCTACACCTTC,CASSGLDSVLGGYTF
TRBD1,NA,TRBV6-2/TRBV6-3,TRBJ2-3,TGTGCCAGCAGTCGGGACAGGGAAGATACGCAGTATTTT,CASSRDREDTQYF
NA,NA,TRBV7-9,TRBJ2-5,TGTGCCAGCAGCTCACTTGGGGGCACGGAGACCCAGTACTTC,CASSSLGGTETQYF
TRBD1,NA,TRBV7-7,TRBJ2-7,TGTGCTAGCAGCAAGGGACAGGGATCCTACGAGCAGTACTTC,CASSKGQGSYEQYF
TRBD2,NA,TRBV6-5,TRBJ2-7,TGTGCCAGCAGTCCTCCGGGAGGAGTGTACGAGCAGTACTTC,CASSPPGGVYEQYF
NA,NA,TRBV19,TRBJ1-5,TGTGCCAGTAGTGCGGTCACTGGAACCTTCAATCAGCCCCAGCATTTT,CASSAVTGTFNQPQHF
TRBD1,many,TRBV30,TRBJ2-7,TGTGCCTGGAGTACAGGGGGCTCCTACGAGCAGTACTTC,CAWSTGGSYEQYF
TRBD1,NA,TRBV4-1,TRBJ1-6,TGCGCCAGCAGCCAAGACACCCGGGACAGGGCCTATAATTCACCCCTCCACTTT,CASSQDTRDRAYNSPLHF
NA,NA,TRBV9,TRBJ1-6,TGTGCCAGCAGCGCCACCGGGAGAAATAATTCACCCCTCCACTTT,CASSATGRNNSPLHF
NA,NA,TRBV11-2,TRBJ1-2,TGTGCCAGCAGCTTAGGTGGAGAATATGGCTACACCTTC,CASSLGGEYGYTF
TRBD1,once,TRBV3-1/TRBV3-2,TRBJ1-2,TGTGCCAGCAGCCTTTACCCGGGACAGGGGGCTGGAGGCTACACCTTC,CASSLYPGQGAGGYTF
TRBD2,NA,TRBV5-1,TRBJ2-5,TGCGCCAGCAGCTTAGCGGGGGGGCTAGAGACCCAGTACTTC,CASSLAGGLETQYF
NA,NA,TRBV3-1/TRBV3-2,TRBJ2-7,TGTGCCAGCAGCTCTCTACTAGCTGGTGAGCAGTACTTC,CASSSLLAGEQYF
TRBD1,NA,TRBV2,TRBJ1-4,TGTGCCAGCAGTGGGGGGACAGGGGATGAAAAACTGTTTTTT,CASSGGTGDEKLFF
NA,NA,TRBV25-1,TRBJ1-2,TGTGCCAGCAGTGAAAAAAGGGGGGGCCCCGCGGTGGATGGCTACACCTTC,CASSEKRGGPAVDGYTF
TRBD1,NA,TRBV5-1,TRBJ2-2,TGCGCCAGCAGCTTGGACAGGGGACACACCGGGGAGCTGTTTTTT,CASSLDRGHTGELFF
TRBD1,NA,TRBV28,TRBJ1-1,TGTGCCAGCAGTCGACAGGGAAAGAACACTGAAGCTTTCTTT,CASSRQGKNTEAFF
NA,NA,TRBV3-1/TRBV3-2,TRBJ1-1,TGTGCCAGCAGCCAATCAGGGCGGAACACTGAAGCTTTCTTT,CASSQSGRNTEAFF
NA,NA,TRBV5-1,TRBJ2-1,TGCGCCAGCAGCTTGGGGTTAGGGCAGGGAGGTTCCAATGAGCAGTTCTTC,CASSLGLGQGGSNEQFF
TRBD1,NA,TRBV7-2,TRBJ1-2,TGTGCCAGCAGCTTAGATAGTACAGGGGGCTCCCCTAACTATGGCTACACCTTC,CASSLDSTGGSPNYGYTF
TRBD2,NA,TRBV30,TRBJ2-5,TGTGCCTGGAGTGGCGGGAGGGCCTGGGAGACCCAGTACTTC,CAWSGGRAWETQYF
NA,NA,TRBV9,TRBJ1-1,TGTGCCAGCAGCGCGGCAGGGGCCACTGAAGCTTTCTTT,CASSAAGATEAFF
NA,NA,TRBV6-5,TRBJ2-7,TGTGCCAGCAGTTCCACTGGGGGAGGTTTCGACGAGCAGTACTTC,CASSSTGGGFDEQYF
TRBD1,few,TRBV24-1,TRBJ2-2,TGTGCCACCATGGGACAGTGGAACACCGGGGAGCTGTTTTTT,CATMGQWNTGELFF
TRBD2,NA,TRBV30,TRBJ2-5,TGTGCCTGGAGACCGGGGGGGGAGACCCAGTACTTC,CAWRPGGETQYF
TRBD1,once,TRBV28,TRBJ1-2,TGTGCCAGCAGTACACAGGGGAGGTTCACCTATGGCTACACCTTC,CASSTQGRFTYGYTF
NA,few,TRBV7-2,TRBJ1-1,TGTGCCAGCAGCTTAGGAAGGCAGGGGACTGAAGCTTTCTTT,CASSLGRQGTEAFF
NA,NA,TRBV5-6,TRBJ2-7,TGTGCCAGCAGCTTAGACAGAAGACTTTACGAGCAGTACTTC,CASSLDRRLYEQYF
NA,NA,TRBV6-2/TRBV6-3,TRBJ2-1,TGTGCCAGCAGTTACTCGAAAACAATGTCAGGGCAGTTCTTC,CASSYSKTMSGQFF
NA,NA,TRBV11-3,TRBJ2-7,TGTGCCAGCAGCTTAGGTGCGGCGCTCTCCTACGAGCAGTACTTC,CASSLGAALSYEQYF
NA,once,TRBV18,TRBJ1-1,TGTGCCAGCTCACCAGACTCCCAGAGCACTGAAGCTTTCTTT,CASSPDSQSTEAFF
TRBD2,NA,TRBV7-2,TRBJ2-7,TGTGCCAGCAGCACCGGGGGGAGCTCCTACGAGCAGTACTTC,CASSTGGSSYEQYF
NA,NA,TRBV2,TRBJ2-3,TGTGCCAGCAAGGACATCTTATTTACAGATACGCAGTATTTT,CASKDILFTDTQYF
NA,once,TRBV6-5,TRBJ1-3,TGTGCCAGCAGCATTGGGCAGCCTGGAAACACCATATATTTT,CASSIGQPGNTIYF
TRBD2,NA,TRBV18,TRBJ2-4,TGTGCCAGCTCACCGGGACTAGGGGACACATACCGGTACTTC,CASSPGLGDTYRYF
NA,NA,TRBV18,TRBJ2-2,TGTGCCAGTACAGGGTCTAACACCGGGGAGCTGTTTTTT,CASTGSNTGELFF
NA,NA,TRBV15,TRBJ2-2,TGTGCCACCAGCAGCCAGTACACCGGGGAGCTGTTTTTT,CATSSQYTGELFF
NA,NA,TRBV7-2,TRBJ1-5,TGTGCCAGCAGCGAAGGGCAGGGAAGCAATCAGCCCCAGCATTTT,CASSEGQGSNQPQHF
TRBD2,NA,TRBV29-1,TRBJ2-7,TGCAGCGCTCCCCCCCCTCAGAGCGGGAGTGGGTACGAGCAGTACTTC,CSAPPPQSGSGYEQYF
TRBD1,NA,TRBV7-2,TRBJ1-2,TGTGCCAGCAGCCCTAGGACAGGAGCAAACTATGGCTACACCTTC,CASSPRTGANYGYTF
TRBD1,NA,TRBV5-1,TRBJ2-5,TGCGCCAGCAGCTTCGGGGACAGGGCGCAAGAGACCCAGTACTTC,CASSFGDRAQETQYF